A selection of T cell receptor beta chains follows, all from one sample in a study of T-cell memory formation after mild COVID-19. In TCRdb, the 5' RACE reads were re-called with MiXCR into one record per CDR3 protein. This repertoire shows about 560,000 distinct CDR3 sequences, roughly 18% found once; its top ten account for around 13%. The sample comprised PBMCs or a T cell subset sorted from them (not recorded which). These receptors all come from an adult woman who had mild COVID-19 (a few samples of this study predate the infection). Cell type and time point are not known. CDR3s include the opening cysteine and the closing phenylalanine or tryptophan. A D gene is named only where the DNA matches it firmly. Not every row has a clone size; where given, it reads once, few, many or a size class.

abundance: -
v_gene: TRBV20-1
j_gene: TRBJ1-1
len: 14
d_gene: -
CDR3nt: TGCAGTGCCACGACAGTGGACGCGGGCACTGAAGCTTTCTTT
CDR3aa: CSATTVDAGTEAFF

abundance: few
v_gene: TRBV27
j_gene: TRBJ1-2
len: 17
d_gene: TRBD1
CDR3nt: TGTGCCAGCAGTCCCGGGAACAGGGGGCTAGTCTCGCATGGCTACACCTTC
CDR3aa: CASSPGNRGLVSHGYTF

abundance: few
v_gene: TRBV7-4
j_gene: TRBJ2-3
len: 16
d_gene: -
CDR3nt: TGTGCCAGCAGCTTAGGGGAGCGCCGGGATTGGGATACGCAGTATTTT
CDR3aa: CASSLGERRDWDTQYF

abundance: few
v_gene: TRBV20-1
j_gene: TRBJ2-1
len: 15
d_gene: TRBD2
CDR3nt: TGCAGTGCTAGAGCCGGGACTAGCGGAAACAATGAGCAGTTCTTC
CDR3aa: CSARAGTSGNNEQFF

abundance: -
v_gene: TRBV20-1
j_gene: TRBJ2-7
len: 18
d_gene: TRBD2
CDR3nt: TGCAGTGCTGGACAACTAGCCAGTGGGAGGGCTGGATTTAGGGAGCAGTACTTC
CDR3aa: CSAGQLASGRAGFREQYF

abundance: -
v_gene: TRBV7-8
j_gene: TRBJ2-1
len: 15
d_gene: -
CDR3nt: TGTGCCAGCAGCCCCAAAGGCGGGATTTACAATGAGCAGTTCTTC
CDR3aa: CASSPKGGIYNEQFF

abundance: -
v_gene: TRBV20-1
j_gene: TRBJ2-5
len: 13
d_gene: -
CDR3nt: TGCAGTGCCCCACTCCCGCCTCAAGAGACCCAGTACTTC
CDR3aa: CSAPLPPQETQYF

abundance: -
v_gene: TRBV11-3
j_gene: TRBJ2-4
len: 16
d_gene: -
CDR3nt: TGTGCCAGCAGCCCCCGGGGAGGGGGCTTCCAAAACATTCAGTACTTC
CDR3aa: CASSPRGGGFQNIQYF

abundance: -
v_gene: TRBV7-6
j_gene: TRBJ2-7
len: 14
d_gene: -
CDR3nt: TGTGCCAGCAGCTTAGGTGGTCTTTACTACGAGCAGTACTTC
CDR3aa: CASSLGGLYYEQYF

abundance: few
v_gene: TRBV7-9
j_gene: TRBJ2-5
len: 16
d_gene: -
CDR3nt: TGTGCCAGCAGCCCGGCTGAGTCGGGTTGGGGAGAGACCCAGTACTTC
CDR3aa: CASSPAESGWGETQYF

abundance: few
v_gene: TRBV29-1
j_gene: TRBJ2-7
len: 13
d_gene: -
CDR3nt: TGCAGCGCCTTAGAGCGAGGCTCCTACGAGCAGTACTTC
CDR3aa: CSALERGSYEQYF

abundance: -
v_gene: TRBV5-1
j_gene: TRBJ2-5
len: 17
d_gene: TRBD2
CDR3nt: TGCGCCAGCAGCTCGAAAAGACTAGCGGGGGGGCAAGAGACCCAGTACTTC
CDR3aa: CASSSKRLAGGQETQYF

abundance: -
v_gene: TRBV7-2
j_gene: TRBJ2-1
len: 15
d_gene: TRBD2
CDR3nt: TGTGCCAGCAGCCTAGGGACTAGCGGGAGGGGCGAGCAGTTCTTC
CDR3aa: CASSLGTSGRGEQFF

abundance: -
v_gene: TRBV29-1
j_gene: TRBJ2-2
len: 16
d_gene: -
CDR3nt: TGCAGCGTGCCCCTACTAGCCCGGGGGAACACCGGGGAGCTGTTTTTT
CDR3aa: CSVPLLARGNTGELFF

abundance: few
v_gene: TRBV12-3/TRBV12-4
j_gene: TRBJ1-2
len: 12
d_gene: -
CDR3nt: TGTGCCAGCAGTTTATCAAGCTATGGCTACACCTTC
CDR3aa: CASSLSSYGYTF

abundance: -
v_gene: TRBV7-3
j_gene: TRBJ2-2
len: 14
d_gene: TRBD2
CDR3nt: TGTGCCAGCAGCCCAACGGCGGGGGCCGGGGAGCTGTTTTTT
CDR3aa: CASSPTAGAGELFF

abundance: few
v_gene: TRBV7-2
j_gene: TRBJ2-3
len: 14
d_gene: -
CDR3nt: TGTGCCAGCAGCTCCCGGGCCCGCACAGATACGCAGTATTTT
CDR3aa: CASSSRARTDTQYF

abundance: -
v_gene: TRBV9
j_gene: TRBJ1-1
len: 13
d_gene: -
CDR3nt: TGTGCCAGCAGCGTAGTCGGGGACACTGAAGCTTTCTTT
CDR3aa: CASSVVGDTEAFF

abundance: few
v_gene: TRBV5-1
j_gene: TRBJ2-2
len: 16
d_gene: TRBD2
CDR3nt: TGCGCCAGCAGCTTGTCGGCTAGCGGACCCACCGGGGAGCTGTTTTTT
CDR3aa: CASSLSASGPTGELFF

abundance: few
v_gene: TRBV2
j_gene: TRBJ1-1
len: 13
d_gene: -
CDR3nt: TGTGCCAGCAGTCAAGCTTCGAACACTGAAGCTTTCTTT
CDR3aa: CASSQASNTEAFF

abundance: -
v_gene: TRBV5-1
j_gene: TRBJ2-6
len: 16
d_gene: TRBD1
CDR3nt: TGCGCCAGCAGCCTACCCACAGGGGCTGGGGCCAACGTCCTGACTTTC
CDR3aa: CASSLPTGAGANVLTF

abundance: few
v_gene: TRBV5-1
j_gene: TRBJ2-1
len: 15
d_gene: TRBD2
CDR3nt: TGCGCCAGCAGCATTACTAGCGGGGGGGCATTTGAGCAGTTCTTC
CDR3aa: CASSITSGGAFEQFF

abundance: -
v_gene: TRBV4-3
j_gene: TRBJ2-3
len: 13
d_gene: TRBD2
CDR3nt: TGCGCCAGCAGCCGGACTAGTGCAGATACGCAGTATTTT
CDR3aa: CASSRTSADTQYF

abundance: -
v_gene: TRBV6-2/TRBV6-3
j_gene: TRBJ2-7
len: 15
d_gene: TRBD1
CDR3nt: TGTGCCAGCAACCGTGGGGACAGGAGGTGGTACGAGCAGTACTTC
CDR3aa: CASNRGDRRWYEQYF

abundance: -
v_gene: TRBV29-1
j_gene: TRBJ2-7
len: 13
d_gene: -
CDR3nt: TGCAGCGTTGTAAGGGACGGAACCTACGAGCAGTACTTC
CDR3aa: CSVVRDGTYEQYF

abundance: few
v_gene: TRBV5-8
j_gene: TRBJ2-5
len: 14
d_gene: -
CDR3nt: TGTGCCAGCAGCGGTGGACAACCCCAAGAGACCCAGTACTTC
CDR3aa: CASSGGQPQETQYF

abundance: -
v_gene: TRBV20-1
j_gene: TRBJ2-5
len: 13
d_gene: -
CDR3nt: TGCAGTGCGTTAAACCTTGGACAGGAGACCCAGTACTTC
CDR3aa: CSALNLGQETQYF

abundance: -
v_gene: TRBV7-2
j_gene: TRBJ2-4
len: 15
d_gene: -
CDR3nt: TGTGCCAGCAGCTTAGGGAGTGGGTCCAAAAACATTCAGTACTTC
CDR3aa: CASSLGSGSKNIQYF

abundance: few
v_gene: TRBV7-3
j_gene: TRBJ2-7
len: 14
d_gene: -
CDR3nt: TGTGCCAGCAGCTTATACCCTCAGAGCTACGAGCAGTACTTC
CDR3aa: CASSLYPQSYEQYF

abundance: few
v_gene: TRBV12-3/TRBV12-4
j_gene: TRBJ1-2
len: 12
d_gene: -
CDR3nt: TGTGCCAGCAGTTTAACTCCCAGTCCGGGGACCTTC
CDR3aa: CASSLTPSPGTF

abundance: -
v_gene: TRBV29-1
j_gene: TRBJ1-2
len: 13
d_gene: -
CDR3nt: TGCAGCGTTGAACATGCCTATAACTATGGCTACACCTTC
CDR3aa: CSVEHAYNYGYTF

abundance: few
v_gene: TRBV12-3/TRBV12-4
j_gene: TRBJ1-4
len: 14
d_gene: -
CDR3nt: TGTGCCAGCAAAACCGGGACTTCGAATGAAAAACTGTTTTTT
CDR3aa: CASKTGTSNEKLFF

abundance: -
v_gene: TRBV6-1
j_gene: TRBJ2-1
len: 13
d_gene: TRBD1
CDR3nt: TGTGCCAGCCGGGACAGGGGGCACAATGAGCAGTTCTTC
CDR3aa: CASRDRGHNEQFF

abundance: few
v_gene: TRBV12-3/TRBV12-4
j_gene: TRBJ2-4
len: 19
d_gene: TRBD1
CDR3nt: TGTGCCAGCAGCACGGGAACGGGACAGGGGATGTTAGCCAAAAACATTCAGTACTTC
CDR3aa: CASSTGTGQGMLAKNIQYF

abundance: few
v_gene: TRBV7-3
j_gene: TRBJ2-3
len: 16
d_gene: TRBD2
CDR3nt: TGTGCCAGCAGATCCGGGACTAGCGGGAACCCAGATACGCAGTATTTT
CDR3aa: CASRSGTSGNPDTQYF

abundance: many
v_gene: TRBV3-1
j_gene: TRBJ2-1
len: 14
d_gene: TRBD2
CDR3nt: TGTGCCAGCAGCCAAGCGGGGGGTTACAATGAGCAGTTCTTC
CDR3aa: CASSQAGGYNEQFF

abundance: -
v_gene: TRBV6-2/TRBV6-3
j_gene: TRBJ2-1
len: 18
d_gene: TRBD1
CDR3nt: TGTGCCAGCAGTTACGTTTTGGGGAGGGACAGGGGCTACAATGAGCAGTTCTTC
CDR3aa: CASSYVLGRDRGYNEQFF

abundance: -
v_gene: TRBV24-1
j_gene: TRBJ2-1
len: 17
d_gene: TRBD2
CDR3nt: TGTGCCACCAGTGACAATATACGACTAGCGGTAGACAATGAGCAGTTCTTC
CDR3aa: CATSDNIRLAVDNEQFF

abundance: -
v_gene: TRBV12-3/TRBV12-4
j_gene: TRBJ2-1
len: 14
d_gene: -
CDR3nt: TGTGCCAGCAGTTTGCCAGGCCCCTACAATGAGCAGTTCTTC
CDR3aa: CASSLPGPYNEQFF

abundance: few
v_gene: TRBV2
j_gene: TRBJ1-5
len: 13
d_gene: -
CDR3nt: TGTGCCAGCAGCCCCGACGGTTTGCAGCCCCAGCATTTT
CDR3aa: CASSPDGLQPQHF

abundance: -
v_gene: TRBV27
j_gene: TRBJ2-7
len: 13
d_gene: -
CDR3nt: TGTGCCAGCAGTTTTGGTAATGACTACGAGCAGTACTTC
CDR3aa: CASSFGNDYEQYF

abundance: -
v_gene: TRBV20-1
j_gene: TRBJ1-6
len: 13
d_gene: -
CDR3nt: TGCAGTACCCCGTCAACAGGTCCTTCACCCCTCCACTTT
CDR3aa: CSTPSTGPSPLHF

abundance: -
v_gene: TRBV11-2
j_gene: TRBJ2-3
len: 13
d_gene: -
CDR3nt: TGTGCCAGCAGCTTAGAAGTGCCAGATACGCAGTATTTT
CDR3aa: CASSLEVPDTQYF

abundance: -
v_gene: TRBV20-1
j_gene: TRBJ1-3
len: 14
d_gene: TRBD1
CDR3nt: TGCAGTGCCAGACCGGGACAGGGGGGAAACACCATATATTTT
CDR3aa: CSARPGQGGNTIYF

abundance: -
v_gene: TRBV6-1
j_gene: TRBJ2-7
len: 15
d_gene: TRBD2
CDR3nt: TGTGCCAGCAGTGAAGCCGGGACTAGCGGGAACGAGCAGTACTTC
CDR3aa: CASSEAGTSGNEQYF

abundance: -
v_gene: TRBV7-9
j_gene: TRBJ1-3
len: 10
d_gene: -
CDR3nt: TGTGCCAGCGCGGGAAACACCATATATTTT
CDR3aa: CASAGNTIYF

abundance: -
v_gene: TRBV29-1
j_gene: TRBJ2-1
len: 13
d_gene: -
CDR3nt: TGCAGCGTTGCATTAGGCGTGGGCAATGAGCAGTTCTTC
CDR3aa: CSVALGVGNEQFF

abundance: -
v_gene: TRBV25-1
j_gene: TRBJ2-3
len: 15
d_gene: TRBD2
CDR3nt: TGTGCCAGCAGTAAAACGGGAGGTACCACAGATACGCAGTATTTT
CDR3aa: CASSKTGGTTDTQYF

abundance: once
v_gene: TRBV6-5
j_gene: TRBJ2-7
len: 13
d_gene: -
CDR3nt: TGTGCCAGCGCCAGAGAGCACATCTACGAGCAGTACTTC
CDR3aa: CASAREHIYEQYF

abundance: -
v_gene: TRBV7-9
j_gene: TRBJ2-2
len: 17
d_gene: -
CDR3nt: TGTGCCAGCAGCTCCAATAAGGTCGGGAGGAACACCGGGGAGCTGTTTTTT
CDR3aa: CASSSNKVGRNTGELFF

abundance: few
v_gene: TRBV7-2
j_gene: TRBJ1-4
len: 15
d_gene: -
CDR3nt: TGTGCCAGCAGCTCTCTTGGGGGGCCGGAAGAAAAACTGTTTTTT
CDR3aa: CASSSLGGPEEKLFF

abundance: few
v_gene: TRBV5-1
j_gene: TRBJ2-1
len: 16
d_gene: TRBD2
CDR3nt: TGCGCCAGCAGCTTGTCCCCAGCGGGGGGTCACAATGAGCAGTTCTTC
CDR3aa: CASSLSPAGGHNEQFF

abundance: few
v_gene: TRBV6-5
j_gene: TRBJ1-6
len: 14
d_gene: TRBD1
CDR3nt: TGTGCCAGCAGTTCGGGGACCTATAGCGGGACAGCCACCTTT
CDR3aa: CASSSGTYSGTATF

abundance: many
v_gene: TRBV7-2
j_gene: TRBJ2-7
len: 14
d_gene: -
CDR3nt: TGTGCCAGCAGCTTGGGGCCCGGGACCTACGAGCAGTACTTC
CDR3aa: CASSLGPGTYEQYF